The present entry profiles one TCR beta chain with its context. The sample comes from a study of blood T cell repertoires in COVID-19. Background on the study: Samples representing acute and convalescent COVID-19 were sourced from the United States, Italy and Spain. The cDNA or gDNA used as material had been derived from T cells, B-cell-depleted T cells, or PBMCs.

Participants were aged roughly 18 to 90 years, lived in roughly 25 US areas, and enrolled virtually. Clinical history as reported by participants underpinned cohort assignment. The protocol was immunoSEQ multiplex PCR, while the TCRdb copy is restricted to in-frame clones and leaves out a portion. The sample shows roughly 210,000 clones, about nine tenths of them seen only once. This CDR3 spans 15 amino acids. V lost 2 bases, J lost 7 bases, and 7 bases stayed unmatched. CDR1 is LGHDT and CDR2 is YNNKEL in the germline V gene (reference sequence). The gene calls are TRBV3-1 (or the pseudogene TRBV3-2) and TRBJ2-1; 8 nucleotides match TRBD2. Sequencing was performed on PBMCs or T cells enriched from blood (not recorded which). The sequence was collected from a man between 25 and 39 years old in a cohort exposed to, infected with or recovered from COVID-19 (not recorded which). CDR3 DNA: TGTGCCAGCAGCCAACCCCCCGTAGCGGGGAATGAGCAGTTCTTC. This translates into CASSQPPVAGNEQFF.